The 11 T cell receptor beta chains in this list originate from one sample, sequenced in a study of shared clonotypes between healthy human individuals. This table comes from immunoSEQ multiplex PCR, and its TCRdb copy is limited to in-frame clones, with some not included. The sample has approximately 500,000 clones, over 75% seen once. What was sequenced was PBMCs. Receptor source: a middle-aged woman in good health. Some clones in this sample may be carry-over from other donors' samples.

This clone turned up a few times. This sequence joins TRBV7-3 and TRBJ1-2; TRBD1 matches 7 bases. This CDR3 has 14 amino acids. The V segment lost 5 bases and the J segment 4 bases; nucleotides outside the gene matches: 7. Germline V CDR1 and CDR2: SGHTA, FQGTGA. The CDR3 DNA sequence: TGTGCCAGCAGCCCAGGCGGGACAGCCTATGGCTACACCTTC. Translating gives CASSPGGTAYGYTF.

This clone was recorded once. The V and J genes are TRBV30 and TRBJ2-1; TRBD2 matches at 7 bases. Germline CDR1 GTSNPN, CDR2 SVGIG (reference sequence). The J segment lost 10 bases and the V segment lost 1 base, leaving 1 base of the junction unmatched. CDR3 length: 11 residues. The CDR3 loop reads CAWSASGEQFF. CDR3 coding DNA: TGTGCCTGGAGTGCTAGCGGAGAGCAGTTCTTC.

As to this clone: This same CDR3 is encoded by further DNA sequences in the sample. This chain connects TRBV27 to TRBJ1-1; D uncertain. Germline assignment: CDR1 MNHEY and CDR2 SMNVEV (reference sequence). The CDR3 runs 13 residues. The V gene lost 2 bases and the J gene lost 1 base, with 5 bases spanning the gap. Here the CDR3 reads CASSLGQNTEAFF. In nucleotides, the CDR3 is TGTGCCAGCAGTTTAGGCCAGAACACTGAAGCTTTCTTT.

This clone was counted a single time. The V and J genes are TRBV7-9 and TRBJ2-7, with 10 bases identical to TRBD2. Trimming took 5 bases from V and 0 from J; bases not matched to a gene: 7. Germline values: CDR1 SEHNR, CDR2 FQNEAQ (reference sequence). The CDR3 length is 16 residues. For the CDR3, the DNA is TGTGCCAGCAGCGCACGGACTAGCGGAAACTCCTACGAGCAGTACTTC. Protein sequence: CASSARTSGNSYEQYF.

As for this clone: A far larger clone is off by one base, so a read error is likely. Other DNA sequences from this sample encode an identical CDR3 as well. The chain has TRBV6-1 and TRBJ2-7; D ambiguous. V dropped 4 bases and J dropped 2 bases, with 9 bases sitting between them. Germline V gives CDR1 MNHNS, CDR2 SASEGT. This CDR3 contains 13 residues. CDR3 coding DNA: TGTGCCAGCAGTGTTAGTGGGGCCTACGAGCAGTACTTC. This sequence encodes CASSVSGAYEQYF.

This clone came up a few times. V and J are TRBV7-9 and TRBJ1-1; tentative D call: TRBD1 (6 bases). The germline V gene has CDR1 SEHNR and CDR2 FQNEAQ (reference sequence). Trimming pared 1 base from V and 2 bases from J, leaving 8 bases between. This CDR3 contains 14 residues. CDR3 sequence: CASSLGQVNTEAFF. In DNA form, the CDR3 reads TGTGCCAGCAGCTTAGGACAGGTTAACACTGAAGCTTTCTTT.

Of note for this clone: A far larger clone lies a single base away; this is likely a read error. Other nucleotide sequences from this sample produce the same CDR3. The chain carries TRBV27 and TRBJ2-4, with 10 bases fitting TRBD2. Germline V lookup: CDR1 MNHEY, CDR2 SMNVEV (reference sequence). The CDR3 contains 16 residues. CDR3: CASSLGLAGAKNIQYF. The CDR3 nucleotides are TGTGCCAGCAGTTTAGGGCTAGCGGGAGCAAAAAACATTCAGTATTTC.

The rearrangement uses TRBV6-1 and TRBJ1-4, with D perhaps TRBD1 (6 bases). This CDR3 spans 15 amino acids. Germline assignment: CDR1 MNHNS and CDR2 SASEGT. V shed 2 bases and J shed 6 bases, with 13 bases lying between them. The CDR3 region is CASSEIAGVDEKLFF. The CDR3 DNA is TGTGCCAGCAGTGAAATTGCAGGGGTTGATGAAAAACTGTTTTTT.

The chain uses TRBV18 and TRBJ2-5; D uncertain. This CDR3 has 12 residues. Germline loops: CDR1 KGHSH, CDR2 LQKENI. Between the trimmed V and J ends, which lost 3 bases and 3 bases, there was a span of 5 bases. This CDR3 is CASSPTKETQYF. The DNA of the CDR3 is TGTGCCAGCTCACCTACGAAAGAGACCCAGTACTTC.

As for this clone: A read error is possible here, since a much larger clone lies one base away. Additional DNA sequences in this sample encode the identical CDR3. This chain uses TRBV7-2 with TRBJ2-3, with no clear D. V was cut by 4 bases and J by 2 bases, with 7 bases left in between. The germline CDR1 and CDR2 sequences are SGHTA and FQGNSA. The CDR3 consists of 13 residues. CDR3 DNA sequence: TGTGCCAGCAGCTCCCCCAACACAGATACGCAGTATTTT. This encodes CASSSPNTDTQYF. Combining the CDR3 with reference TRBV7-2 and TRBJ2-3 gives the whole variable domain GAGVSQSPSNKVTEKGKDVELRCDPISGHTALYWYRQSLGQGLEFLIYFQGNSAPDKSGLPSDRFSAERTGGSVSTLTIQRTQQEDSAVYLCASSSPNTDTQYFGPGTRLTVL.

About this clone: A clone one base away is much larger, so this may be a read error. This rearrangement joins TRBV21-1 to TRBJ2-7; the table calls TRBD2, which could not be checked here. TRBV21-1 is a documented pseudogene. The CDR3 is made up of 15 amino acids. The chain's CDR3 is CASSSLSIAGRGVNF. The CDR3 nucleotides read TGTGCCAGCAGCAGCCTTAGCATTGCGGGGAGGGGGGTAAACTTC.